The 11 T cell receptor beta chains presented below share a single source sample, sequenced in a study of early stage breast cancer tumors. Some clones are missing from TCRdb's copy, which holds only in-frame ones; the method was immunoSEQ multiplex PCR. Of around 40,000 clones detected, approximately 78% appear once; the ten largest clones hold 5.5% to 8%. Source material: blood. These receptors all stem from a person in their fifties or sixties with breast cancer.

The CDR3 nucleotides are TGTGCCAGCCTTCCTCTGGGGGGAACCGGGGAGCTGTTTTTT. It yields the protein CASLPLGGTGELFF. The chain has TRBV19 and TRBJ2-2, with a possible D match to TRBD2 (6 bases). CDR1 is LNHDA, CDR2 SQIVND, per germline (reference sequence). The CDR3 is made up of 14 amino acids. V lost 9 bases and J lost 5, with 16 bases in between.

This chain links TRBV27 with TRBJ1-3, with 8 bases fitting TRBD1. Unmatched junction bases numbered 7, after V lost 5 bases and J lost 1 base. Per germline, CDR1 MNHEY and CDR2 SMNVEV (reference sequence). The CDR3 totals 16 residues. CDR3 nucleotides: TGTGCCAGCAGTCCAACGACAGGGGAGTCTGGAAACACCATATATTTT. Translating it yields CASSPTTGESGNTIYF.

This chain links TRBV2 with TRBJ1-2; D uncertain. In germline, CDR1 is SNHLY, CDR2 FYNNEI. V lost 7 bases, J lost 4 bases, and 13 bases lay in between. This CDR3 contains 13 residues. This CDR3 reads CASTTRNSYGYTF. In DNA, the CDR3 is TGTGCCAGCACTACCAGAAACAGCTATGGCTACACCTTC.

This CDR3 reads CASSTTGTGSSGEQYF. As DNA, the CDR3 is TGTGCCAGCAGTACAACCGGGACAGGGTCCTCTGGCGAGCAGTACTTC. The V and J genes are TRBV25-1 and TRBJ2-7, with 9 bases aligning to TRBD1. The CDR3 spans 16 residues. V dropped 5 bases and J dropped 6; count of bases not matched to a gene: 14. CDR1 is MGHDK and CDR2 is SYGVNS in the germline V gene.

CDR3 sequence reads: CASTGAETQYF. As DNA, the CDR3 is TGTGCCAGCACAGGGGCGGAGACCCAGTACTTC. The V call is TRBV7-9, the J call TRBJ2-5, with D maybe TRBD1 (6 bases). CDR3 length: 11 residues. Germline V gene lookup returns CDR1 SEHNR and CDR2 FQNEAQ (reference sequence). V was shortened by 7 bases and J by 5 bases, with 8 bases between the two germline ends.

J is TRBJ2-7 and V is TRBV5-1; 9 bases line up with TRBD2. After removal of 4 bases from V and 2 bases from J, the junction contained 10 bases not matched to a gene. CDR1 and CDR2 from the germline V gene are SGHRS and YFSETQ. The CDR3 length is 16 residues. CDR3 loop: CASSVAPSGRTYEQYF. The CDR3, as DNA: TGCGCCAGCAGCGTAGCCCCCAGCGGGAGGACCTACGAGCAGTACTTC.

The chain recombines TRBV5-1 with TRBJ1-6; TRBD1 matches 10 bases. This CDR3 is built from 15 residues. J lost 9 bases, V lost 7 bases, and 10 bases had no gene match. Looked up from germline, CDR1 is SGHRS and CDR2 is YFSETQ. Here the CDR3 reads CASAEGQGSFSPLHF. In nucleotides, the CDR3 is TGCGCCAGCGCTGAGGGACAGGGGTCATTTTCACCCCTCCACTTT. Full variable domain (rest looked up from reference TRBV5-1 and TRBJ1-6): KAGVTQTPRYLIKTRGQQVTLSCSPISGHRSVSWYQQTPGQGLQFLFEYFSETQRNKGNFPGRFSGRQFSNSRSEMNVSTLELGDSALYLCASAEGQGSFSPLHFGNGTRLTVT.

The chain carries TRBV28 and TRBJ2-5; perhaps TRBD1 as D (6 bases). The CDR3 has 16 amino acids. The V end lost 6 bases, the J end lost 2 bases, and 19 bases lay between the germline ends. Germline lookup yields CDR1 MDHEN and CDR2 SYDVKM. The DNA for the CDR3 is TGTGCCAGCAGCAAAACCCCGGGACAAGGGCAAGAGACCCAGTACTTC. This encodes CASSKTPGQGQETQYF.

The genes are TRBV7-2 and TRBJ1-5; 9 positions match TRBD1. V dropped 1 base and J dropped 4; count of bases not matched to a gene: 2. This CDR3 region has 15 residues. The germline CDR1 and CDR2 sequences are SGHTA and FQGNSA. The CDR3 sequence is CASSLGGTGNQPQHF. The CDR3 DNA follows: TGTGCCAGCAGCTTAGGAGGGACAGGGAATCAGCCCCAGCATTTT.

The chain links TRBV7-9 to TRBJ1-4, with TRBD1 identical over 8 bases. The CDR3 is made up of 15 amino acids. Germline CDR1 is SEHNR and CDR2 is FQNEAQ (reference sequence). Losses at the gene ends were 5 bases for V and 3 bases for J; bases not matched to a gene: 5. The CDR3 sequence is CASSTGQGANEKLFF. In nucleotides, the CDR3 is TGTGCCAGCAGCACAGGACAGGGAGCTAATGAAAAACTGTTTTTT.

The chain employs TRBV14 and TRBJ2-1; D unclear. This CDR3 has 15 amino acids. V was shortened by 3 bases and J by 0 bases, with 9 bases between the two germline ends. Germline CDR1 is SGHDN and CDR2 is FVKESK. The CDR3: CASSQFKSSYNEQFF. In DNA, the CDR3 is TGTGCCAGCAGCCAGTTCAAGAGCTCCTACAATGAGCAGTTCTTC.